Here is one TCR beta chain with its context. The antigen is not known. The record originates from a study of radiation and T cells in renal cell carcinoma. The study's findings and limits: Top tumor clonotypes rose in blood 2 weeks post-radiation, then contracted. No pretreatment tumor biopsies were available for baseline clonotypes.

This CDR3 comprises 15 residues. Germline assignment: CDR1 MGHRA and CDR2 YSYEKL. The V gene end was trimmed by 4 bases and the J gene end by 3 bases; junction bases not matched to a gene: 6. Regarding time point: baseline pretreatment blood. Treatment meaning: 15 Gy SBRT to primary tumor, nephrectomy 4 weeks later. The tumor was a clear cell renal cell carcinoma. TCRdb keeps only in-frame clones here, not all; method: immunoSEQ multiplex PCR. The sample has roughly 130,000 clones; approximately 90% are singletons. The source material was blood, sampled from a patient whose treatment included radiotherapy and nephrectomy. This sequence was found in a woman aged 50 to 60 with renal cell carcinoma. This chain links TRBV4-1 with TRBJ1-3; 7 bases match TRBD1. The CDR3 DNA is TGCGCCAGCAGCCGAGCACAGGGGCTTGGAAACACCATATATTTT. It encodes CASSRAQGLGNTIYF.